This T cell receptor beta chain was documented in a study of graft-versus-host responses after intestinal transplantation. V dropped 0 bases and J dropped 5 bases, with 14 bases sitting between them. This CDR3 is built from 15 residues. Germline CDR1 SGDLS, CDR2 YYNGEE. The method was immunoSEQ multiplex PCR; TCRdb's version includes in-frame clones alone and lacks a portion of them. The data hold around 15,000 clones, with approximately 89% observed a single time. The chain uses TRBV9 and TRBJ2-5; D may correspond to TRBD1 or TRBD2 (6 bases each). The sequencing here drew on bone marrow, taken approximately 120 days after intestinal transplantation. The TCR comes from a human patient who received an intestinal transplant, so some T cells may come from the graft donor. This CDR3 reads CASSVAGGRWETQYF. For the CDR3, the DNA is TGTGCCAGCAGCGTAGCTGGGGGGCGTTGGGAGACCCAGTACTTC. Together with reference TRBV9 and TRBJ2-5, the CDR3 gives the full variable domain: DSGVTQTPKHLITATGQRVTLRCSPRSGDLSVYWYQQSLDQGLQFLIQYYNGEERAKGNILERFSAQQFPDLHSELNLSSLELGDSALYFCASSVAGGRWETQYFGPGTRLLVL.